These T cell receptor beta chains were read from a single sample in a study of cytotoxic CD8 clonotypes in ibrutinib-treated CLL. This table comes from immunoSEQ multiplex PCR, and its TCRdb copy is limited to in-frame clones, with some not included. The sample has about 140,000 clones, over 75% seen once; the top ten hold less than 8.5%. The specimen was PBMCs, collected after 36 months of ibrutinib treatment. The receptors derive from a human donor with chronic lymphocytic leukemia. The CDR3 runs from the conserved cysteine through the conserved F or W. D genes are given only for firm matches. Expanded clones get a size class; other rows say once, few or many, or leave the size out.

v_gene,j_gene,abundance,d_gene,CDR3nt,CDR3aa
TRBV4-1,TRBJ2-5,NA,TRBD1,TGCGCCAGCAGCATAAGGACAGGGCAACAAGAGACCCAGTACTTC,CASSIRTGQQETQYF
TRBV15,TRBJ1-5,NA,NA,TGTGCCACCAGCAGAGAAGGTTATGGCAATCAGCCCCAGCATTTT,CATSREGYGNQPQHF
TRBV10-1,TRBJ2-7,few,NA,TGCGCCAGCAGTATGCCGGCCTCAAGCTCCTACGAGCAGTACTTC,CASSMPASSSYEQYF
TRBV2,TRBJ1-1,medium-sized,NA,TGTGCCAGCAGGGACGACAGGTCTGAAGCTTTCTTT,CASRDDRSEAFF
TRBV6-5,TRBJ1-5,NA,NA,TGTGCCAGCAGTTTGGACAGAGATCAGCCCCAGCATTTT,CASSLDRDQPQHF
TRBV7-9,TRBJ1-3,NA,NA,TGTGCCAGCAGCGAGGAGAGCTCTGGAAACACCATATATTTT,CASSEESSGNTIYF
TRBV7-9,TRBJ2-1,NA,TRBD2,TGTGCCAGCAGCTCTCCCCGGGGGGGGGCCAACTACAATGAGCAGTTCTTC,CASSSPRGGANYNEQFF
TRBV9,TRBJ1-2,NA,NA,TGTGCCAGCAGCGTAGTAGGCAGGGGATCTGGCTACACCTTC,CASSVVGRGSGYTF
TRBV20-1,TRBJ2-7,NA,NA,TGCAGTGCCCTAGGTTCGCCCGAGCAGTACTTC,CSALGSPEQYF
TRBV6-6,TRBJ1-4,NA,NA,TGTGCCAGCAGTTCATCCTGGGTCAGGGAACTGTTTTTT,CASSSSWVRELFF
TRBV27,TRBJ2-7,NA,TRBD2,TGTGCCAGCCGGTCAGGGACTAGCGGGGCCTACGAGCAGTACTTC,CASRSGTSGAYEQYF
TRBV7-2,TRBJ2-5,NA,TRBD2,TGTGCCAGCAGCTTGGGCTGGCTAGCGGAGGCCCAGTACTTC,CASSLGWLAEAQYF
TRBV18,TRBJ1-1,NA,NA,TGTGCCAGCTCACCCCAGGAAAACACTGAAGCTTTCTTT,CASSPQENTEAFF
TRBV4-2,TRBJ2-1,NA,TRBD2,TGTGCCAGCAGCCAAGGTTCCCTAGCGGGTGATGAGCAGTTCTTC,CASSQGSLAGDEQFF
TRBV7-2,TRBJ1-6,NA,NA,TGTGCCAGCAGCTCTAATTCACCCCTCCACTTT,CASSSNSPLHF
TRBV18,TRBJ1-1,NA,NA,TGTGCCAGCTCACGGACAGCTCAAGCTTTCTTT,CASSRTAQAFF
TRBV20-1,TRBJ1-1,NA,NA,TGCAGTAGGAATGGAGCTGAAGCTTTCTTT,CSRNGAEAFF
TRBV7-8,TRBJ2-3,NA,NA,TGTGCCAGCAGCTTAGCCACAGGGTGGGTACCCGACACAGATACGCAGTATTTT,CASSLATGWVPDTDTQYF
TRBV5-1,TRBJ2-7,once,NA,TGCGCCAGCAGCGAAGTGGGTCCTACAGAGCAGTACTTC,CASSEVGPTEQYF
TRBV4-1,TRBJ1-1,NA,NA,TGCGCCAGCAGCCAAGAAATTCAAGTGAACACTGAAGCTTTCTTT,CASSQEIQVNTEAFF
TRBV5-1,TRBJ1-4,NA,NA,TGCGCCAGCAGTCATTTCGGGCAGGGTAAAGAAAAACTGTTTTTT,CASSHFGQGKEKLFF
TRBV7-3,TRBJ2-5,NA,TRBD1,TGTGCCAGCAGCTTAAACAGGGGGCGGGGAGAGACCCAGTACTTC,CASSLNRGRGETQYF
TRBV27,TRBJ2-1,once,TRBD1,TGTGCCAGCAGTTTATTACCGGGACAGGGAACCAATGAGCAGTTCTTC,CASSLLPGQGTNEQFF
TRBV27,TRBJ1-2,NA,NA,TGTGCCAGCAGATCCCAGGGGCTGGCTAACTATGGCTACACCTTC,CASRSQGLANYGYTF
TRBV29-1,TRBJ1-1,NA,NA,TGCAGCGTTGTGAACACTGAAGCTTTCTTT,CSVVNTEAFF
TRBV12-5,TRBJ2-7,NA,NA,TGTGCTAGTGGTTTGGTACTAACCCGGGCACAGGTTCACTACGAGCAGTACTTC,CASGLVLTRAQVHYEQYF
TRBV18,TRBJ1-5,few,NA,TGTGCCAGCTCAGTCCGGGATAGCAATCAGCCCCAGCATTTT,CASSVRDSNQPQHF
TRBV18,TRBJ2-2,NA,NA,TGTGCCAGCTCACCAACGGTAGTTGTCGGGGAGCTGTTTTTT,CASSPTVVVGELFF
TRBV6-5,TRBJ1-2,NA,NA,TGTGCCAGCAGCCCGGGGGCGGACTATGGCTACACCTTC,CASSPGADYGYTF
TRBV5-4,TRBJ2-3,NA,TRBD2,TGTGCCAGCAGCTTTGTTGCGGGAGCCCGCACAGATACGCAGTATTTT,CASSFVAGARTDTQYF
TRBV7-9,TRBJ2-3,NA,NA,TGTGCCAGCAGCCTGGAAGATACGCAGTATTTT,CASSLEDTQYF